The sequence of this T cell receptor (beta chain) was determined in a study of CD8+CD57+ T cells in acquired aplastic anemia. Study summary: DNA per sorted CD4+ or CD8+ sample ranged about 0.2 to 30 ug, averaging about 2.9 ug. Overall study results and limits: Controls and patients did not differ significantly in CD8+ Simpson's diversity. Overlap between patients and controls comprised roughly 30 CD8+ CDR3 sequences.

V lost 1 base and J lost 8, with 12 bases in between. CDR3 length: 15 residues. Germline CDR1 SGHVS, CDR2 FQNEAQ. The use of genomic DNA as template underpinned the TCR beta VDJ and CDR3 profiling. One entry per CDR3 protein, called by TCRdb with MiXCR from the reads. This sample has 250,000 to 350,000 distinct CDR3 sequences, with 55% to 65% found just once. This clonotype was counted only a few times. The antigen remains undetermined. This TCR was recovered from a human donor with severe aplastic anemia or a healthy control (not recorded which). The chain uses TRBV7-8 and TRBJ1-6; no firm D call. Sequences were obtained from sorted CD4+, CD8+, or CD8+CD57+ T cells (not recorded which) from PBMCs. The CDR3 here is CASSLGTAGDSPLHF. In DNA, the CDR3 is TGTGCCAGCAGCTTAGGCACCGCGGGAGATTCACCCCTCCACTTT.